A selection of T cell receptor beta chains follows, all from one sample in a study of T-cell memory formation after mild COVID-19. TCRdb independently ran MiXCR on the 5' RACE reads; one entry per CDR3 protein. The sample lists 150,000 to 200,000 distinct CDR3 sequences, approximately 10% occurring once. Sequenced input: PBMCs or a T cell subset sorted from them (not recorded which). Receptor source: a man aged 18 to 30 who had mild COVID-19 (a few samples of this study predate the infection). Cell type and time point are not known. Both conserved end residues are part of each CDR3. D genes are given only for firm matches. A row's size may be missing; if present it is once, few, many or a size class.

v_gene,j_gene,abundance,d_gene,CDR3nt,CDR3aa
TRBV7-9,TRBJ1-1,many,TRBD1,TGTGCCAGCAGACCCGGACAGGAAGGTGAAGCTTTCTTT,CASRPGQEGEAFF
TRBV9,TRBJ2-5,-,TRBD2,TGTGCCAGCAGCGACGGGACTCGCGGGGGGCAAGAGACCCAGTACTTC,CASSDGTRGGQETQYF
TRBV4-2,TRBJ1-6,-,-,TGTGCCAGCAGCCAAGCCGTGATCCCAACCGGCTCCTATAATTCACCCCTCCACTTT,CASSQAVIPTGSYNSPLHF
TRBV5-4,TRBJ2-2,few,TRBD2,TGTGCCAGCAGCTTGACTAGCGGGGGCGCCGGGGAGCTGTTTTTT,CASSLTSGGAGELFF
TRBV9,TRBJ2-5,-,-,TGTGCCAGCGGCACAGGGTGGGAGACCCAGTACTTC,CASGTGWETQYF
TRBV20-1,TRBJ1-2,-,TRBD1,TGCAGTGCTCAAGGACAGGGGCGGGGATCTAACTATGGCTACACCTTC,CSAQGQGRGSNYGYTF
TRBV11-3,TRBJ2-3,few,-,TGTGCCAGCAGCTTAGACCGACTAGCAGATACGCAGTATTTT,CASSLDRLADTQYF
TRBV29-1,TRBJ2-7,few,-,TGCAGCGTTGCCGGGGGTTCTCCCTACGAGCAGTACTTC,CSVAGGSPYEQYF
TRBV10-2,TRBJ1-5,few,-,TGCGCCAGCAGGAAAAGTCAGCTTAATCAGCCCCAGCATTTT,CASRKSQLNQPQHF
TRBV12-3/TRBV12-4,TRBJ1-1,few,TRBD1,TGTGCCAGCAGTTCCGGACAGGGTATCACTGAAGCTTTCTTT,CASSSGQGITEAFF
TRBV10-3,TRBJ1-6,-,TRBD1,TGTGCCACCGGGGGGACAGGGGGCGCCTATAATTCACCCCTCCACTTT,CATGGTGGAYNSPLHF
TRBV7-2,TRBJ2-5,-,TRBD2,TGTGCCAGCAGCCTCCGCGGGCTAGCGGGGGAAGAGACCCAGTACTTC,CASSLRGLAGEETQYF
TRBV24-1,TRBJ1-5,-,-,TGTGCCACCAACAACGGGGGAGGCAATCAGCCCCAGCATTTT,CATNNGGGNQPQHF
TRBV20-1,TRBJ1-2,few,-,TGCAGTGCTACCGGCCCCAAACAGGGACTTAACTATGGCTACACCTTC,CSATGPKQGLNYGYTF
TRBV20-1,TRBJ2-2,few,TRBD1,TGCAGTGCTAGACCAGGACAGGGAGCGAACACCGGGGAGCTGTTTTTT,CSARPGQGANTGELFF
TRBV10-3,TRBJ2-3,few,-,TGTGCCATCAGTGGGACGGACGGCGGCACAGATACGCAGTATTTT,CAISGTDGGTDTQYF
TRBV5-1,TRBJ1-1,-,-,TGCGCCAGCAGCTTGGCGTCAGGAGGGAGGTACACTGAAGCTTTCTTT,CASSLASGGRYTEAFF
TRBV15,TRBJ2-5,-,TRBD1,TGTGCCACCAGCACTCGACAGGGTCAAGAGACCCAGTACTTC,CATSTRQGQETQYF
TRBV28,TRBJ1-2,few,-,TGTGCCAGCAGTCCCCGTGGGGGTTCGGTCGGCTACACCTTC,CASSPRGGSVGYTF
TRBV6-6,TRBJ1-1,few,-,TGTGCCAGCAGCCCGGGCCGCACTGAAGCTTTCTTT,CASSPGRTEAFF
TRBV4-2,TRBJ2-3,-,TRBD2,TGTGCCAGCAGCCAAGTTGGGGCGGGGGGTCGCACAGATACGCAGTATTTT,CASSQVGAGGRTDTQYF
TRBV11-2,TRBJ2-7,few,-,TGTGCCAGCAGCTTATCTCTGGGGGCATACGAGCAGTACTTC,CASSLSLGAYEQYF
TRBV27,TRBJ1-2,few,-,TGTGCCAGCGCCCAGACCGTCCGTGACTATGGCTACACCTTC,CASAQTVRDYGYTF
TRBV18,TRBJ1-3,-,-,TGTGCCAGCTCACCGAGGTCCACATCTGGAAACACCATATATTTT,CASSPRSTSGNTIYF
TRBV7-2,TRBJ1-5,-,-,TGTGCCAGCAGCCCGCCGGGATACGGAATAGATCAGCCCCAGCATTTT,CASSPPGYGIDQPQHF
TRBV12-3/TRBV12-4,TRBJ1-2,-,-,TGTGCCAGCAGCTCGGGCTTGCGGGGCGAGCAAGGCTACACCTTC,CASSSGLRGEQGYTF
TRBV7-8,TRBJ2-3,-,-,TGTGCCAGCAGCTTTGGAAGAGCGAGTCTAAGCACAGATACGCAGTATTTT,CASSFGRASLSTDTQYF
TRBV7-2,TRBJ2-3,many,TRBD1,TGTGCCAGCAGCGAGACAGGGGCCACAGATACGCAGTATTTT,CASSETGATDTQYF
TRBV4-3,TRBJ1-1,few,TRBD1,TGCGCCAGCAGCCGTTCGACAGGGGGCACTGAAGCTTTCTTT,CASSRSTGGTEAFF
TRBV5-1,TRBJ2-7,few,-,TGCGCCAGCAGCGACCCTGGAGGGGACGAGCAGTACTTC,CASSDPGGDEQYF
TRBV18,TRBJ1-3,-,-,TGTGCCAGCTCACCACGATGGGGGTCTGGAAACACCATATATTTT,CASSPRWGSGNTIYF
TRBV12-3/TRBV12-4,TRBJ1-5,-,-,TGTGCCAGCAGTTTAGCCAGCTCTGTTCAGCCCCAGCATTTT,CASSLASSVQPQHF
TRBV2,TRBJ2-4,few,-,TGTGCCAGCCAAACCGCCGAAAACATTCAGTACTTC,CASQTAENIQYF
TRBV3-1,TRBJ2-3,many,-,TGTGCCAGCAGCCAACAAACGGGAAATACGCAGTATTTT,CASSQQTGNTQYF
TRBV5-4,TRBJ2-1,few,TRBD2,TGTGCCAGCAGCTTGCGAGCGGGGAGCTCCTACAATGAGCAGTTCTTC,CASSLRAGSSYNEQFF
TRBV24-1,TRBJ2-3,few,TRBD1,TGTGCCACCAGTGAATCCGGGACAGGGGTTGCAGATACGCAGTATTTT,CATSESGTGVADTQYF
TRBV4-1,TRBJ2-5,-,-,TGCGCCAGCAGCCAACCCAGGGGTGGGAACAGGGAGACCCAGTACTTC,CASSQPRGGNRETQYF
TRBV5-4,TRBJ2-1,few,TRBD1,TGTGCCAGCAGCCCCGACAGGGAGTCTGAGCAGTTCTTC,CASSPDRESEQFF
TRBV7-8,TRBJ2-5,-,-,TGTGCCAGCAGCTTCGGGACAACTCAAGAGACCCAGTACTTC,CASSFGTTQETQYF
TRBV20-1,TRBJ1-5,-,-,TGCAGTGCTGTCACAGGGCCTAAGAATCAGCCCCAGCATTTT,CSAVTGPKNQPQHF
TRBV7-9,TRBJ1-6,few,-,TGTGCCAGCAGCTTATCGGGGAATTCACCCCTCCACTTT,CASSLSGNSPLHF
TRBV28,TRBJ1-2,few,-,TGTGCCAGCAGTCCGGCCCAGGGCTATGGCTACACCTTC,CASSPAQGYGYTF
TRBV20-1,TRBJ2-5,few,TRBD2,TGCAGTGCTAGAGATTGGGGAGGGAGAGAGACCCAGTACTTC,CSARDWGGRETQYF